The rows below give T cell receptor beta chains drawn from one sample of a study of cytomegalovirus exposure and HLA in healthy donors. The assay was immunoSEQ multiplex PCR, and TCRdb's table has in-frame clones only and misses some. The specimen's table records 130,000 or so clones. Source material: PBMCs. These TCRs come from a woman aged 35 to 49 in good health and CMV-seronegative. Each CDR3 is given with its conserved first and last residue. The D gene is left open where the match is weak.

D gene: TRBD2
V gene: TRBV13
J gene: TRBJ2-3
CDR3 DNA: TGTGCCAGCAGCTTAAGGTTCGGGGGGGCTAGCACAGATACGCAGTATTTT
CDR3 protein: CASSLRFGGASTDTQYF

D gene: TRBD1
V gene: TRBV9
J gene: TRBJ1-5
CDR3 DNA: TGTGCCAGCAGCGTAGCAGGGGGCCTATTCGATCAGCCCCAGCATTTT
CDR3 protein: CASSVAGGLFDQPQHF

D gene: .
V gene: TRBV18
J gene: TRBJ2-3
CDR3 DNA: TGTGCCAGCTCACCCGTTACAGATACGCAGTATTTT
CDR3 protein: CASSPVTDTQYF

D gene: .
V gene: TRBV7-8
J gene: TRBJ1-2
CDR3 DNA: TGTGCCAGCAGCTCGAAAAGGACAGCCTATGGCTACACCTTC
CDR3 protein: CASSSKRTAYGYTF

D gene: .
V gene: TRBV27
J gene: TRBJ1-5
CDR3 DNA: TGTGCCAGCAGTCCCAGGGGAAGCAATCAGCCCCAGCATTTT
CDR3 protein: CASSPRGSNQPQHF

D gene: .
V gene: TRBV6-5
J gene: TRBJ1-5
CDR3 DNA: TGTGCCAGCCCTTCGGGTCTCAGGGAGCCCCAGCATTTT
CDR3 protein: CASPSGLREPQHF

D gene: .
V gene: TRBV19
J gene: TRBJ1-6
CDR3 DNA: TGTGCCAGTAGTCCCGGACAGAGCTCCTATAATTCACCCCTCCACTTT
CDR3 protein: CASSPGQSSYNSPLHF

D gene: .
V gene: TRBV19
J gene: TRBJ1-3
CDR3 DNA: TGTGCCAGTAGTAGCGGGGGCTCTGGAAACACCATATATTTT
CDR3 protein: CASSSGGSGNTIYF

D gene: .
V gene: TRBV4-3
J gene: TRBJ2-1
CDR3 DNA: TGCGCCAGCAGCCAAGGAACAGTGGCCCCCTACAATGAGCAGTTCTTC
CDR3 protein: CASSQGTVAPYNEQFF

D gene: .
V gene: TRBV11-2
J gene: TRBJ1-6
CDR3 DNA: TGTGCCAGCAGTCGGGACACGCTCCGTCCCCTCCACTTT
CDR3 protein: CASSRDTLRPLHF

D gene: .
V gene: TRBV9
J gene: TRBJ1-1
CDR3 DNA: TGTGCCAGCAGCGTAGTCGGGGGGATGGGCACTGAAGCTTTCTTT
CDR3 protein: CASSVVGGMGTEAFF

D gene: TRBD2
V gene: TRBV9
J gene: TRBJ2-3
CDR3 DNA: TGTGCCAGCAGCCCCCGCGTCGGGGGGGCCACAGATACGCAGTATTTT
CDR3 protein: CASSPRVGGATDTQYF

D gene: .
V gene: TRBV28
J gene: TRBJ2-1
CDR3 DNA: TGTGCCAGCATAACAGGCAGCTCCTACAATGAGCAGTTCTTC
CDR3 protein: CASITGSSYNEQFF

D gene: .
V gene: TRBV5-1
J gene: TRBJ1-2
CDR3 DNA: TGCGCCAGCAGCTTTAATCCGACTAGAGCTAACTATGGCTACACCTTC
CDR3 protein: CASSFNPTRANYGYTF

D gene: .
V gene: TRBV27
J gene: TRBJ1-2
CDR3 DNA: TGTGCCAGCAGTTTGGGGGGAGTCTATGGCTACACCTTC
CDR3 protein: CASSLGGVYGYTF

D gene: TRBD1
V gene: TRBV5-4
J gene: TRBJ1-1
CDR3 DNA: TGTGCCAGCAGCCAAACAGGGGGAGACACTGAAGCTTTCTTT
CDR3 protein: CASSQTGGDTEAFF

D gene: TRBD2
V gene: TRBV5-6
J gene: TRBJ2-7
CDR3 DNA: TGTGCCAGCAGCTCTCAGCGGGGGGACTACGAGCAGTACTTC
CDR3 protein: CASSSQRGDYEQYF

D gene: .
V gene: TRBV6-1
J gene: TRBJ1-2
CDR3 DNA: TGTGCCAGCATACGAAAGCACAGTGGGGAGGGCTACACCTTC
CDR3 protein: CASIRKHSGEGYTF